This T cell receptor (beta chain) was sequenced for a study of cytomegalovirus exposure and HLA in healthy donors. Study results and limitations: Some public TCRs appeared in many individuals, while most sequences were rare. According to a later analysis, TCR clusters from the first cohort tended to co-occur in the roughly 130 validation repertoires.

The data were produced by immunoSEQ multiplex PCR, yet TCRdb's version contains in-frame clones alone and is incomplete. Among 100,000 or so clones, 85% were seen once, and the ten largest hold around 20%. Concerning this clone: No antigen is known for it.

The CDR3 runs to 15 residues. The germline V gene has CDR1 MNHEY and CDR2 SMNVEV (reference sequence). The V gene end was trimmed by 6 bases and the J gene end by 5 bases; junction bases not matched to a gene: 7. What was sequenced was PBMCs. The chain links TRBV27 to TRBJ2-5, with TRBD2 matching 12 bases. The receptor's source is a man between 18 and 29 years old in good health and CMV-seropositive. The CDR3 spells CASRETSGSGETQYF. Written as DNA, the CDR3 is TGTGCCAGCAGGGAGACTAGCGGGAGTGGGGAGACCCAGTACTTC.